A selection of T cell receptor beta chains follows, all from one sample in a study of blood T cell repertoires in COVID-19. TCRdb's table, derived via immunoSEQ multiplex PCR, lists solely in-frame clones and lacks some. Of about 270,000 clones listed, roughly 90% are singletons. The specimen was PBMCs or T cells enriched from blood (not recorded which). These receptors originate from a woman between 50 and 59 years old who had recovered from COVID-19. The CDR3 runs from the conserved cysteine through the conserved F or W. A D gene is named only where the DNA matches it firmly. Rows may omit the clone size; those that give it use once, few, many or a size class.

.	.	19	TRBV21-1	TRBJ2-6	CASSKVGDRCWLGANVLTF	TGTGCCAGCAGCAAAGTGGGGGACAGGTGTTGGTTGGGGGCCAACGTCCTGACTTTC
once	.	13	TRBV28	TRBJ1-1	CASRPQGYTEAFF	TGTGCCAGCAGACCACAGGGCTACACTGAAGCTTTCTTT
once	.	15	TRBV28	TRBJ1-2	CASSLPSGFNSGYTF	TGTGCCAGCAGTCTCCCGTCGGGGTTTAATAGTGGCTACACCTTC
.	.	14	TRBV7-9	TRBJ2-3	CASRATTSADTQYF	TGTGCCAGCAGGGCGACTACCTCGGCAGATACGCAGTATTTT
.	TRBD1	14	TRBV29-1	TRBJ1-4	CSVEETGQGEKLFF	TGCAGCGTCGAAGAGACAGGGCAAGGTGAAAAACTGTTTTTT
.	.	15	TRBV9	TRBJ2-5	CASSRGLLRQETQYF	TGTGCCAGCAGCCGAGGGCTATTGAGACAAGAGACCCAGTACTTC
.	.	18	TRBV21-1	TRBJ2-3	CASSANPGLAGCTDTQYF	TGTGCCAGCAGCGCTAATCCGGGACTAGCGGGATGTACAGATACGCAGTATTTT
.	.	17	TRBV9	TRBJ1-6	CASSVGASTGYNSPLHF	TGTGCCAGCAGCGTGGGGGCATCGACAGGCTATAATTCACCCCTCCACTTT
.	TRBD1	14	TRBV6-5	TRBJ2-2	CASLDRGRTGELFF	TGTGCCAGCCTCGACAGGGGGCGAACCGGGGAGCTGTTTTTT
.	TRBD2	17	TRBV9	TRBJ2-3	CASSVQGLAGGPRAQYF	TGTGCCAGCAGCGTCCAGGGACTAGCGGGAGGTCCTAGGGCGCAGTATTTT
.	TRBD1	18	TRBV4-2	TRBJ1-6	CASSQGLTGGVNNSPLHF	TGTGCCAGCAGCCAGGGGTTGACAGGGGGCGTTAATAATTCACCCCTCCACTTT
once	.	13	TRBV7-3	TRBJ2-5	CASSLSGLETQYF	TGTGCCAGCAGCTTAAGCGGTTTGGAGACCCAGTACTTC
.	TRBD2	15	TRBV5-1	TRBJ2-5	CASSWGTSEGETQYF	TGCGCCAGCAGCTGGGGGACTAGCGAAGGAGAGACCCAGTACTTC
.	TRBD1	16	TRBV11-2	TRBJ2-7	CASTHGTGLILAEQYF	TGTGCCAGCACCCATGGGACAGGGCTCATCCTTGCCGAGCAGTACTTC
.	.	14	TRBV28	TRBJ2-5	CASSLSYLSGTQYF	TGTGCCAGCAGTTTAAGTTATTTATCGGGGACCCAGTACTTC
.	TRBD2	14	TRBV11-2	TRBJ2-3	CASRPSGSTDTQYF	TGTGCCAGCAGGCCTAGCGGAAGCACAGATACGCAGTATTTT
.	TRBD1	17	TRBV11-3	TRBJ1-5	CASSPHPGQGLNQPQHF	TGTGCCAGCAGCCCACACCCGGGACAGGGTCTTAATCAGCCCCAGCATTTT
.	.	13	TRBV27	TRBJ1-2	CASSSLRDYGYTF	TGTGCCAGCAGTTCTTTGAGGGACTATGGCTACACCTTC
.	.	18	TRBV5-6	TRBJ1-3	CASSNRQVHYYSGNTIYF	TGTGCCAGCAGCAATAGACAGGTCCACTACTACTCTGGAAACACCATATATTTT
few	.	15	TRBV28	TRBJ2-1	CASWGRQARRTEQFF	TGTGCCAGTTGGGGCCGACAGGCGAGGCGGACTGAGCAGTTCTTC
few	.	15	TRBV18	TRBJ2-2	CASHTTGWDTGELFF	TGTGCCAGCCACACCACGGGTTGGGACACCGGGGAGCTGTTTTTT
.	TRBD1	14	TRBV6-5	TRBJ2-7	CASRIRDRPYEQYF	TGTGCCAGCAGGATCCGGGACAGGCCTTACGAGCAGTACTTC
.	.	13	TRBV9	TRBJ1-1	CASSEDRNTEAFF	TGTGCCAGCAGTGAGGACAGGAACACTGAAGCTTTCTTT
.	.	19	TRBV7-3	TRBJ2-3	CASSLVTGPGTYSTDTQYF	TGTGCCAGCAGCTTAGTCACGGGGCCAGGGACTTATAGCACAGATACGCAGTATTTT
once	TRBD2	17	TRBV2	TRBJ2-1	CASSEVEAGALHNEQFF	TGTGCCAGCAGTGAAGTGGAGGCGGGAGCGTTACACAATGAGCAGTTCTTC
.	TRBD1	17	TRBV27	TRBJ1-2	CASSSPGPGDRGLGYTF	TGTGCCAGCAGTTCGCCTGGCCCTGGGGACAGGGGATTAGGCTACACCTTC
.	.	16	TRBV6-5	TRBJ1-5	CASSYFPRGIYQPQHF	TGTGCCAGCAGTTATTTCCCCAGGGGAATTTATCAGCCCCAGCATTTT
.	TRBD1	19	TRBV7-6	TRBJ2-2	CASSLKTGTMVGSTGELFF	TGTGCCAGCAGCTTAAAGACAGGGACCATGGTGGGGAGTACCGGGGAGCTGTTTTTT
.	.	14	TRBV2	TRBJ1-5	CASQNGLRDQPQHF	TGTGCCAGCCAAAACGGACTCAGAGATCAGCCCCAGCATTTT
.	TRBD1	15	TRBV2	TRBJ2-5	CASSTGTAVQETQYF	TGTGCCAGCAGTACCGGGACAGCAGTCCAAGAGACCCAGTACTTC
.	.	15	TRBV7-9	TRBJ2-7	CASSPTGHQSYEQYF	TGTGCCAGCAGCCCGACGGGACATCAGTCGTACGAGCAGTACTTC
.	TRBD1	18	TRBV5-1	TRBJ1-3	CASSLHRRDRDSGNTIYF	TGCGCCAGCAGCTTACACCGACGGGACAGGGACTCTGGAAACACCATATATTTT
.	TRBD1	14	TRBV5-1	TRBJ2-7	CASSLATGAYEQYF	TGCGCCAGCAGCTTGGCCACAGGGGCCTACGAGCAGTACTTC
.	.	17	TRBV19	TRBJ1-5	CASSIGAAGPSNQPQHF	TGTGCCAGTAGTATAGGTGCAGCAGGGCCCAGCAATCAGCCCCAGCATTTT
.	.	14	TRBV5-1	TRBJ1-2	CASSPQGFGDGYTF	TGCGCCAGCAGCCCACAGGGATTCGGAGACGGCTACACCTTC
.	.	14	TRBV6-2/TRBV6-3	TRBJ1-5	CASSYVVQNQPQHF	TGTGCCAGCAGTTACGTTGTGCAGAATCAGCCCCAGCATTTT
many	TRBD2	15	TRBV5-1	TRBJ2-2	CASSLGLDGTGELFF	TGCGCCAGCAGCCTAGGACTAGATGGCACCGGGGAGCTGTTTTTT
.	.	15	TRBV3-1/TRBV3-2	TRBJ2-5	CASSQDSTSLETQYF	TGTGCCAGCAGCCAAGATTCGACATCTCTAGAGACCCAGTACTTC
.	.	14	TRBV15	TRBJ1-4	CATSRVSVDEKLFF	TGTGCCACCAGCAGAGTATCGGTGGATGAAAAACTGTTTTTT
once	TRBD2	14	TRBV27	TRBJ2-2	CASKTGLANGELFF	TGTGCCAGCAAAACGGGACTAGCGAACGGGGAGCTGTTTTTT
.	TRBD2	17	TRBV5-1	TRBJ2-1	CASSLETAGGVYNEQFF	TGCGCCAGCAGCTTGGAGACCGCGGGAGGGGTCTACAATGAGCAGTTCTTC